This TCR beta chain is drawn from a study of blood T cell repertoires in COVID-19 (dated by TCRdb to the early 2020s). Study-wide context: Collaborator samples came from the United States, Italy and Spain and covered acute and convalescent phases of COVID-19. The prospective study material was composed of cDNA or gDNA derived from T cells, B-cell-depleted T cells, or PBMCs. Subjects who had been exposed to COVID-19, were actively infected with it, or had recovered from it provided the deeply sampled blood TCRbeta repertoires that made up the dataset. A freely available public database, intended as a resource for researchers studying the immune response to SARS-CoV-2, is where the repertoires were released. The samples were drawn from two sources: the first 160 participants of the ongoing ImmuneRACE study, and 950 to 1,500 subjects contributed by 6 global collaborators. Nearly every sample came with metadata listing a de-identified subject ID, COVID-19 status, age in years and sex. Where available, HLA class I and class II types were obtained from metadata supplied by the sample provider rather than from assay-based typing.

V sheds 3 bases and J sheds 1 base, leaving 10 bases between their ends. CDR1 and CDR2, per the germline V gene (reference sequence), are SGHNT and YYREEE. Measured from the cysteine to the phenylalanine, the CDR3 is 15 residues long. The kept DNA is CDR3 alone, 45 bases in frame from the first base. Broader findings and caveats from the paper: The quantity of clinical and demographic metadata differed by source and by participant and was supplied without curation.

In the case of this clone: Its antigen target is currently unknown. Per-nucleotide qualities are absent, and no much larger clonotype sits a single base away.

In the prospective study, participants were roughly 18 to 95 years old, resided in fewer than 25 geographic areas of the United States, and were enrolled through a virtual design. In the prospective study, participants were assigned to cohorts based on the clinical history participants reported in a screening survey and a study questionnaire. Recovered participants in ImmuneRACE Cohort 3 were defined as having two consecutive negative NP/OP PCR tests, clearance from a healthcare professional, or resolution of symptoms. In the prospective study, whole blood, serum and a nasopharyngeal or oropharyngeal swab were collected from each participant by mobile phlebotomists. Additional blood draws and questionnaires over an approximately two-month period could optionally be provided by prospective study participants. Prospective study blood samples were shipped either frozen or at room temperature before DNA extraction.

The immunoSEQ Assay, a bias-controlled multiplex PCR, was used to amplify TCRbeta CDR3 regions from genomic DNA. From the authors' description of their analysis: Within the assay, amplification of reference gene primers was used to estimate how many nucleated cells each sample contained. Sequence reads were collapsed and filtered to measure the absolute abundance of every unique TCRbeta CDR3 rearrangement. For each sample, productive Simpson clonality was calculated by taking the square root of Simpson's diversity index across productive rearrangements. In TCRdb, the immuneACCESS table is reduced to in-frame sequences with V and J assigned. These tables do not hold every clone; where another copy was compared, an unresolved V gene accounts for under half, and the others remain unexplained. That table furnishes V, J and clone size, whereas the DNA furnished D and trimming. The sample table records around 150,000 clones; roughly 90% of these occur just once. The ten most abundant clones make up 6.6% of the sample.

This clonotype was sampled from a woman aged 45-59 years who had recovered from COVID-19. The sequenced material came from PBMCs or T cells enriched from blood (not recorded which). Rearrangement joined TRBV5-4 to TRBJ1-4; possibly the D gene is TRBD1, per 5 matching bases. The nucleotides read TGTGCCAGCAGCTCCCAGGGTTTAACTAATGAAAAACTGTTTTTT. Translated, it gives CASSSQGLTNEKLFF. Supplemented by the reference TRBV5-4 and TRBJ1-4 proteins around the CDR3, the complete variable domain is ETGVTQSPTHLIKTRGQQVTLRCSSQSGHNTVSWYQQALGQGPQFIFQYYREEENGRGNFPPRFSGLQFPNYSSELNVNALELDDSALYLCASSSQGLTNEKLFFGSGTQLSVL.